This T cell receptor (beta chain) was captured in a study of T cell changes during pregnancy in multiple sclerosis. The V and J ends lost 2 bases and 4 bases respectively, with 11 bases between them. The CDR3 loop spans 14 amino acids. Looked up from germline, CDR1 is MDHEN and CDR2 is SYDVKM. TCRdb keeps only in-frame clones here, not all; method: immunoSEQ multiplex PCR. The profile shows approximately 32,000 clones, roughly 87% of them singletons. Specimen: CD8+ T cells from peripheral blood mononuclear cells, collected in the first trimester of pregnancy. The chain combines TRBV28 with TRBJ1-1; TRBD1 is a possible D gene (6 bases). This clonotype was sampled from a female donor with multiple sclerosis, enrolled in a pregnancy study. The CDR3 bases are TGTGCCAGCAGTTTAAGGGGGTCTGGCACTGAAGCTTTCTTT. Translation: CASSLRGSGTEAFF. The full variable domain, with the rest looked up from reference TRBV28 and TRBJ1-1, is DVKVTQSSRYLVKRTGEKVFLECVQDMDHENMFWYRQDPGLGLRLIYFSYDVKMKEKGDIPEGYSVSREKKERFSLILESASTNQTSMYLCASSLRGSGTEAFFGQGTRLTVV.